The entry that follows covers one T cell receptor (beta chain) sequence. What it binds is not known. Findings and caveats of the study: Whole repertoires were not studied in the larger cohort, only one V-J beta rearrangement.

Semi-nested PCR with Nested Universal Primer A followed constant-region reverse priming of full-length variable regions. A single record per CDR3 protein comes from TCRdb applying MiXCR to the 5' RACE reads. The sample contains about 54,000 distinct CDR3 sequences, under 20% of which appear only once. Naive CD4+ cells had CD25+ Tregs removed. The V end was cut by 0 bases, the J end by 6 bases, with 15 bases between. Germline V gives CDR1 SGHTA, CDR2 FQGTGA. The CDR3 extends over 17 amino acids. Sequencing was performed on naive CD4+ T cells sorted from blood. Stated subset: naive CD4+ T cells, CD4+CD45RA+CD25-. This receptor was identified in a female donor with breast cancer. The J gene is TRBJ1-6, the V gene TRBV7-3; TRBD1 might be the D (6 bases). The CDR3 DNA reads as TGTGCCAGCAGCTTAACTGGCGCCAGGGGAACTAATTCACCCCTCCACTTT. Translated: CASSLTGARGTNSPLHF.